The 22 T cell receptor beta chains listed next were all sequenced from one sample in a study of T cell responses to AZD1222 COVID-19 vaccine. Libraries were prepared by immunoSEQ multiplex PCR; TCRdb keeps only in-frame clonotypes and omits some of them. The table includes some 100,000 clones, about 88% detected once. Sequenced here: peripheral blood, sampled on day 0 of AZD1222 vaccination. The receptors come from an adult in good health.

The V call is TRBV10-3, the J call TRBJ1-6, with 7 bases lining up with TRBD1. The CDR3 is 15 amino acids. Germline V gene lookup returns CDR1 ENHRY and CDR2 SYGVKD. The V gene end was trimmed by 2 bases and the J gene end by 7 bases; junction bases not matched to a gene: 5. CDR3 region: CAISEVPGGNSPLHF. In DNA form, the CDR3 reads TGTGCCATCAGTGAGGTTCCAGGGGGGAATTCACCCCTCCACTTT.

The chain uses TRBV4-1 and TRBJ2-2, with TRBD1 identical over 7 bases. Germline CDR1 and CDR2: MGHRA and YSYEKL. This CDR3 has 16 amino acids. V was pared by 7 bases and J by 0 bases, with 8 bases of the junction left unmatched. CDR3 residues: CASTLSGQANTGELFF. The DNA of the CDR3 is TGCGCCAGCACCCTCTCCGGACAGGCGAACACCGGGGAGCTGTTTTTT.

This clone has just one count. The CDR3 protein is CASSSPLYTEAFF. In DNA, the CDR3 is TGTGCCAGCAGTTCCCCATTGTACACTGAAGCTTTCTTT. The J gene is TRBJ1-1, the V gene TRBV28; no firm D call. Germline loops: CDR1 MDHEN, CDR2 SYDVKM. V shed 4 bases and J shed 3 bases, with 9 bases lying between them. This CDR3 has 13 amino acids.

The chain links TRBV4-3 to TRBJ2-5; TRBD1 matches 9 bases. Germline CDR1 reads LGHNA; CDR2 reads YSLEER. Trimming took 0 bases from V and 7 from J; bases not matched to a gene: 9. The length of the CDR3 is 16 residues. The CDR3 DNA is TGCGCCAGCAGCCAAGATACCACAGGGGGCGCCGTGACCCAGTACTTC. The encoded protein is CASSQDTTGGAVTQYF.

This chain uses TRBV28 with TRBJ2-5, with 15 bases that match TRBD2. V lost 4 bases to trimming and J lost 7 bases; unmatched junction nucleotides: 7. CDR3 length: 16 residues. CDR1 is MDHEN and CDR2 is SYDVKM in the germline V gene. CDR3 sequence reads: CASSSPGLAGGGTQYF. The CDR3 DNA reads TGTGCCAGCAGTTCCCCGGGACTAGCGGGAGGAGGGACCCAGTACTTC.

This clone occurred a few times. The chain uses TRBV7-2 and TRBJ2-2; 7 positions agree with TRBD2. The germline V gene has CDR1 SGHTA and CDR2 FQGNSA. V lost 7 bases and J lost 3; bases outside the gene matches: 5. The length of the CDR3 is 14 residues. The CDR3 reads CASKETSYTGELFF. CDR3 in DNA: TGTGCCAGCAAGGAGACTAGCTACACCGGGGAGCTGTTTTTT.

V is TRBV5-1 and J is TRBJ2-2; TRBD2 matches at 11 bases. Germline V lookup: CDR1 SGHRS, CDR2 YFSETQ. CDR3 length equals 18 residues. Trimming cost V 0 bases and J 2 bases; bases outside gene matches: 6. The CDR3 DNA reads TGCGCCAGCAGCTTGGGTTACGGGACTAGCGGAAACACCGGGGAGCTGTTTTTT. Translated: CASSLGYGTSGNTGELFF.

The chain carries TRBV5-8 and TRBJ1-1; D might be TRBD1 (5 bases). The V gene lost 0 bases and the J gene lost 10 bases, with 13 bases spanning the gap. The germline gives CDR1 SGHTS, CDR2 YDEGEE. The CDR3 spans 13 residues. The DNA of the CDR3 is TGTGCCAGCAGCTTGGGTTGGGGCCTCAGAGCTTTCTTT. Its translation: CASSLGWGLRAFF.

This rearrangement joins TRBV7-3 to TRBJ2-6, with no clear D. Trimming removed 5 bases at V and 0 bases at J, with 8 bases between. The CDR3 extends over 15 amino acids. Per germline, CDR1 SGHTA and CDR2 FQGTGA. DNA of the CDR3: TGTGCCAGCAGCCCGGGTGACTCTGGGGCCAACGTCCTGACTTTC. Translated: CASSPGDSGANVLTF. Based on the CDR3 plus reference TRBV7-3 and TRBJ2-6, the full variable domain is GAGVSQTPSNKVTEKGKYVELRCDPISGHTALYWYRQSLGQGPEFLIYFQGTGAADDSGLPNDRFFAVRPEGSVSTLKIQRTERGDSAVYLCASSPGDSGANVLTFGAGSRLTVL.

This chain uses TRBV18 with TRBJ1-6; D possibly corresponds to TRBD1 (5 bases). The V and J ends lost 0 bases and 9 bases respectively, with 9 bases between them. Germline V lookup: CDR1 KGHSH, CDR2 LQKENI. This CDR3 spans 14 amino acids. The CDR3 DNA reads as TGTGCCAGCTCACCACCGTCGGGGGGTTCACCCCTCCACTTT. Its protein is CASSPPSGGSPLHF.

This clone came up once. The chain couples TRBV7-2 to TRBJ2-4; no clear D gene. Per germline, CDR1 SGHTA and CDR2 FQGNSA. The CDR3 is 13 amino acids. Trimming removed 3 bases from V and 5 bases from J, with 8 bases in between. CDR3 nucleotides: TGTGCCAGCAGCTTTGGGGTCCAAAACATTCAGTACTTC. Translated, it gives CASSFGVQNIQYF.

The genes are TRBV7-9 and TRBJ1-5; 9 bases agree with TRBD1. CDR1 and CDR2 (germline): SEHNR, FQNEAQ (reference sequence). The CDR3 is 19 residues long. CDR3: CAARGQGTTFPNSNQPQHF. In nucleotides, the CDR3 is TGTGCAGCTAGGGGACAGGGAACCACTTTTCCAAATAGCAATCAGCCCCAGCATTTT.

The chain has TRBV29-1 and TRBJ1-1; TRBD1 aligns across 8 bases. This CDR3 spans 13 amino acids. The V gene's germline CDR1 is SQVTM and CDR2 ANQGSEA. V shed 7 bases, J shed 2 bases, and the junction held 6 bases outside the gene matches. CDR3 amino acids: CSAWDRLNTEAFF. The CDR3 nucleotides read TGCAGCGCTTGGGACAGGCTCAACACTGAAGCTTTCTTT.

Details on this clone: The same CDR3 can be traced to other DNA sequences in this sample. The rearrangement uses TRBV18 and TRBJ1-2; 7 bases fit TRBD1. The germline V gene encodes CDR1 KGHSH and CDR2 LQKENI. V trimming: 3 bases; J trimming: 3 bases; junction bases outside the gene matches: 1. The CDR3 spans 13 residues. CDR3 protein: CASSPDRDYGYTF. DNA for the CDR3: TGTGCCAGCTCACCCGACAGGGACTATGGCTACACCTTC.

The rearrangement uses TRBV6-5 and TRBJ1-1; no clear D. Germline-derived CDR1 and CDR2 are MNHEY and SVGAGI. Between the trimmed V and J ends, which lost 8 bases and 3 bases, there was a span of 10 bases. This CDR3 region has 12 residues. The CDR3 nucleotides read TGTGCCAGCGGATCTCGGTACACTGAAGCTTTCTTT. Protein product: CASGSRYTEAFF.

The CDR3 is CASSLGLGREGPETQYF. For the CDR3, the DNA is TGTGCCAGCAGCTTGGGCCTGGGGCGGGAGGGCCCTGAGACCCAGTACTTC. The chain uses TRBV5-6 and TRBJ2-5; 9 bases align to TRBD2. CDR1 is SGHDT and CDR2 is YYEEEE in the germline V gene. Germline trimming cut 0 bases from V and 5 bases from J; bases unmatched to any gene: 11. This CDR3 contains 17 residues. Looking up the rest from reference TRBV5-6 and TRBJ2-5 gives the full variable domain: DAGVTQSPTHLIKTRGQQVTLRCSPKSGHDTVSWYQQALGQGPQFIFQYYEEEERQRGNFPDRFSGHQFPNYSSELNVNALLLGDSALYLCASSLGLGREGPETQYFGPGTRLLVL.

The rearrangement uses TRBV5-1 and TRBJ2-7; D remains ambiguous. In germline, CDR1 is SGHRS, CDR2 YFSETQ. The ends were cut back, 4 bases at V and 7 bases at J, with 18 bases in the middle. The CDR3 runs 14 residues. The CDR3 DNA is TGCGCCAGCAGCCCAGGCGCGGCTTTCGGGGAGCAGTACTTC. Protein: CASSPGAAFGEQYF. Using reference TRBV5-1 and TRBJ2-7 for the parts outside the CDR3, the full variable domain is KAGVTQTPRYLIKTRGQQVTLSCSPISGHRSVSWYQQTPGQGLQFLFEYFSETQRNKGNFPGRFSGRQFSNSRSEMNVSTLELGDSALYLCASSPGAAFGEQYFGPGTRLTVT.

The chain recombines TRBV27 with TRBJ1-5; 7 bases align to TRBD1. This CDR3 spans 16 amino acids. CDR1 and CDR2 (germline): MNHEY, SMNVEV (reference sequence). The ends lost 5 bases at V and 6 bases at J; junction bases unmatched: 13. CDR3 amino acids: CASSPLDRLKGQPQHF. The CDR3 nucleotides read TGTGCCAGCAGTCCTCTGGACAGGCTTAAGGGTCAGCCCCAGCATTTT.

As regards this clone: The germline gene is not matched at one end of the junction; a read error may be the cause. The V gene is TRBV2, the J gene TRBJ2-3; a possible D gene is TRBD2 (5 bases). The CDR3 loop spans 14 amino acids. Per germline, CDR1 SNHLY and CDR2 FYNNEI. The CDR3 protein is CASSESEALRFGEF. As DNA, the CDR3 is TGTGCCAGCAGTGAATCGGAGGCCCTCAGATTTGGGGAGTTT.

In its sample, this clone was seen once. The CDR3 nucleotides read TGTGCCAGTAGTCCGGGCCTAGCCGGGGAGCTGTTTTTT. It codes for CASSPGLAGELFF. This chain links TRBV19 with TRBJ2-2; D gene uncertain. V was cut by 5 bases and J by 6 bases, with 10 bases left in between. The germline gives CDR1 LNHDA, CDR2 SQIVND (reference sequence). The CDR3 runs 13 residues.

This clone occurred once. V gene TRBV25-1 combines with J gene TRBJ1-4; maybe TRBD1 (6 bases). CDR1 is MGHDK and CDR2 is SYGVNS in the germline V gene. The V and J ends lost 1 base and 7 bases respectively, with 13 bases between them. The CDR3 has 15 amino acids. CDR3: CASSESGVWGEKLFF. CDR3 DNA: TGTGCCAGCAGTGAATCAGGGGTATGGGGTGAAAAACTGTTTTTT.

The rearrangement uses TRBV25-1 and TRBJ2-7; 11 nucleotides match TRBD1. Germline V CDR1 and CDR2: MGHDK, SYGVNS. This CDR3 has 14 residues. Trimming at V came to 4 bases and at J to 5 bases, leaving 4 bases not matched to a gene. CDR3 sequence reads: CASSVWTGGHEQYF. The DNA for the CDR3 is TGTGCCAGCAGTGTATGGACAGGGGGCCACGAGCAGTACTTC.